This TCR beta chain was sequenced in a study of cytomegalovirus exposure and HLA in healthy donors. V was clipped by 10 bases and J by 4 bases, with 16 bases between them. This CDR3 is built from 13 residues. Germline V gene sequence: CDR1 SGHDN, CDR2 FVKESK. For this clone: Its antigen is not identified.

The PCR ran on 60 Vbeta and 13 Jbeta primers. Measured with immunoSEQ multiplex PCR; TCRdb has only the in-frame clones, and not every one. The sample holds under 250,000 clones. Study-wide results and caveats: It was about 150 TCR beta chains that were listed as cytomegalovirus-associated. Follow-up analysis seemed to connect common viral pathogens with several of the most significant clusters identified. Other equally common chains were less clonally expanded than HLA-associated TCR beta chains, a later analysis showed. Within the data, a cluster of highly shared sequence variants was likely a sequencing artifact.

V and J are TRBV14 and TRBJ2-5; TRBD2 might be the D (5 bases). This TCR was recovered from a girl aged 2 to 10 in good health and CMV-seropositive. Sequencing was performed on PBMCs. CDR3 protein: CATNLARGETQYF. The CDR3 DNA reads TGTGCCACCAACCTGGCCCGGGGAGAGACCCAGTACTTC.